Detailed here is one T cell receptor (beta chain). Antigen unknown. V gave up 4 bases and J gave up 4 bases; unmatched junction bases: 16. This CDR3 is built from 18 residues. Germline V gene lookup returns CDR1 SGHDT and CDR2 YYEEEE. The record originates from a study of somatic mutations in cytotoxic T cells in rheumatoid arthritis. Profiling relied on immunoSEQ multiplex PCR, and the TCRdb table lists in-frame clones only, not all of them. The profile shows nearly 20,000 clones, roughly nine tenths of them singletons. Broader study findings: About an eighth of the roughly 60 patients had a largest CD8+ clone above 20% of CD8+ cells.

By positive magnetic bead selection, CD4+ and CD8+ cells were isolated, and their purity was checked by flow cytometry. Sequences were obtained from CD8+ T cells sorted from blood. The rearrangement uses TRBV5-6 and TRBJ1-5; 8 bases match TRBD1. The sequence was collected from a man in his forties in good health. CDR3 sequence: CASSLTKDRAERNQPQHF. CDR3 nucleotides: TGTGCCAGCAGCCTAACCAAGGACAGGGCGGAAAGAAATCAGCCCCAGCATTTT.